This T cell receptor (beta chain) was recorded in a study of blood T cells in healthy people across ages. PCR was performed a second time for 7 to 11 cycles using a sample-barcoded 5' primer and a J-beta primer mix. TCRdb reprocessed the 5' RACE reads with MiXCR, giving one entry per CDR3 protein. Of more than 800,000 distinct CDR3 sequences in the sample, more than 25% were seen once. At least ten counts were recorded for this clonotype. V dropped 3 bases and J dropped 1 base, with 11 bases sitting between them. The CDR3 runs 15 residues. Looked up from germline, CDR1 is SGHAT and CDR2 is FQNNGV. The sequence came from an elderly woman in good health. This chain links TRBV11-2 with TRBJ2-3; weak D call: TRBD2 (5 bases). Sequenced input: blood. CDR3 DNA sequence: TGTGCCAGCAGCTTTGCTAGCTTCGGCACAGATACGCAGTATTTT. Its protein product is CASSFASFGTDTQYF.